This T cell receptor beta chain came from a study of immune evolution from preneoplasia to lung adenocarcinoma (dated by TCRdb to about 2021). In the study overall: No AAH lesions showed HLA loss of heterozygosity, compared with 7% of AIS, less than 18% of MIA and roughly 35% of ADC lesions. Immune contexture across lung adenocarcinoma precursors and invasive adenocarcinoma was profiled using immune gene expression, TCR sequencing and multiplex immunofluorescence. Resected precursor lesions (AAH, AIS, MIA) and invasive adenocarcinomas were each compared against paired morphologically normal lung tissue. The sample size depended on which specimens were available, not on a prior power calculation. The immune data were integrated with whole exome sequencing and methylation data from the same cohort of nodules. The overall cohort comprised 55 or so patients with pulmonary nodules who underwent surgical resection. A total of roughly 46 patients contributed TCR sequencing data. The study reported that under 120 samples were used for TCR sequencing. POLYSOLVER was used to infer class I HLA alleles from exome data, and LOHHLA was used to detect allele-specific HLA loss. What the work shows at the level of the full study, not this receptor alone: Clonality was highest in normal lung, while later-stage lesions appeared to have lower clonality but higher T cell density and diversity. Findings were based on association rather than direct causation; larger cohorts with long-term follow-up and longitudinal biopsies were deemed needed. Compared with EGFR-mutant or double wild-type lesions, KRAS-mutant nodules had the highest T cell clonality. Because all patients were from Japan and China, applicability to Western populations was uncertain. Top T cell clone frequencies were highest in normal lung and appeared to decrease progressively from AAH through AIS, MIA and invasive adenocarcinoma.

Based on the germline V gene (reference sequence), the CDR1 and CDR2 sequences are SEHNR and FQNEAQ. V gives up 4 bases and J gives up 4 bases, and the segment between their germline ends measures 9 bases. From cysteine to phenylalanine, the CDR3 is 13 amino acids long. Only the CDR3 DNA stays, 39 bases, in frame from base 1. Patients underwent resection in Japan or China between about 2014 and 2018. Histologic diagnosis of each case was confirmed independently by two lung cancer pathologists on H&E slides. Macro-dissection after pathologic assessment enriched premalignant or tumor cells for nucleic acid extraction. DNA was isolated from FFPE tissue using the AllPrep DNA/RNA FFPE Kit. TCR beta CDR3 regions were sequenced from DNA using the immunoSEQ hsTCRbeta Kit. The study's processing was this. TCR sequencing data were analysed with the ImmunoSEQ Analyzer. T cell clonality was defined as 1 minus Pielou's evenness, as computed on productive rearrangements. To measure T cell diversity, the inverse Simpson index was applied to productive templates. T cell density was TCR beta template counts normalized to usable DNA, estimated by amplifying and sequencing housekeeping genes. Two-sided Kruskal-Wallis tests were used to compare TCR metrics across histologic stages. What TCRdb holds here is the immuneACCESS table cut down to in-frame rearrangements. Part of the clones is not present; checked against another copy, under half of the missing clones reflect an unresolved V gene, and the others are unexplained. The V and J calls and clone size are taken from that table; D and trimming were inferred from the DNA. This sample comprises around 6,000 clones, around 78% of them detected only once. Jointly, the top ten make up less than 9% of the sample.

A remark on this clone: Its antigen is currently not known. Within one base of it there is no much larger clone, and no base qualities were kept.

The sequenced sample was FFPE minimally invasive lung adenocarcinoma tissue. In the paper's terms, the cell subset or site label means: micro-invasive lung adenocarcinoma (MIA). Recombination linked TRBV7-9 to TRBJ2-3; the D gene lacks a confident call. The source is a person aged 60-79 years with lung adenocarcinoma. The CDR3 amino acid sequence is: CASSSKWADTQYF. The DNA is TGTGCCAGCAGCTCAAAATGGGCAGATACGCAGTATTTT.